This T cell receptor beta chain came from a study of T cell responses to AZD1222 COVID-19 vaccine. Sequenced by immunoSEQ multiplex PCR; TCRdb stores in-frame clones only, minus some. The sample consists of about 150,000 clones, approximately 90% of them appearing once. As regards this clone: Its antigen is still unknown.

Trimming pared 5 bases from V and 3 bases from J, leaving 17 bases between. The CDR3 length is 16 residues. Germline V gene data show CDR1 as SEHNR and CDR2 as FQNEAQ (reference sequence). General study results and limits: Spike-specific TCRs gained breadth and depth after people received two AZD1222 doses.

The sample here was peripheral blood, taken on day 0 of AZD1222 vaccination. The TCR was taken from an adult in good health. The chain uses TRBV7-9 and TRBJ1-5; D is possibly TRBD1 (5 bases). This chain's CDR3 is CASSRGGRADNQPQHF. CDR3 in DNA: TGTGCCAGCAGCCGCGGCGGCAGGGCTGACAATCAGCCCCAGCATTTT.